This TCR beta chain derives from a study of human T cells and chemical hapten exposure. Across the whole study: Donors were sensitized with 2% DPC on the upper inner arm. Largely, small differences in pooled library volume made per-sample TCR yields vary.

The CDR3 consists of 17 residues. Trimming took 0 bases from V and 5 from J, leaving 20 bases between them. Per the germline V gene, CDR1 is MNHEY and CDR2 is SVGAGI. Documented time point: patch test 2, 6 weeks after DPC sensitization. The treatment denotes: therapeutic diphenylcyclopropenone sensitization with weekly scalp DPC. This clonotype was counted at least ten times. Using its own MiXCR run on the RACE reads, TCRdb lists one record per CDR3 protein. Here the sample spans hundreds of thousands of distinct CDR3 sequences, around 6% being singletons. Specimen: whole blood, collected in connection with sensitization to the hapten diphenylcyclopropenone (DPC). The rearrangement uses TRBV6-5 and TRBJ2-7; possibly TRBD1 for D (6 bases). The TCR originated in a woman aged 18-29 years with alopecia areata. Some clones in this sample may be carry-over from other donors' samples. CDR3 protein: CASSYSGVKGRGDEQYF. The CDR3 region has the DNA TGTGCCAGCAGTTACTCGGGGGTCAAGGGCAGGGGCGACGAGCAGTACTTC.